This T cell receptor beta chain was identified in a study of T cell responses to AZD1222 COVID-19 vaccine. CDR3 length: 17 amino acids. V was clipped by 4 bases and J by 0 bases; unmatched bases: 6. Per germline, CDR1 SGHRS and CDR2 YFSETQ. As for this clone: The antigen is unknown.

Libraries were prepared by immunoSEQ multiplex PCR; TCRdb keeps only in-frame clonotypes and omits some of them. The sample consists of 90,000 to 95,000 clones, 85% to 90% of them appearing once. Findings and limits, study-wide: At baseline, just a handful of AZD1222 recipients tested seropositive. Sampling that yielded the repertoires occurred only after the peak T cell response. Researchers report vaccine-associated CD4 TCRs spanning spike, with dominance at 160-218 and 743-854.

The sequencing here drew on peripheral blood, taken on day 0 of AZD1222 vaccination. This clonotype was sampled from an adult in good health. The rearrangement uses TRBV5-1 and TRBJ2-6, with TRBD1 identical over 8 bases. CDR3 loop: CASSPRGPGSGANVLTF. DNA for the CDR3: TGCGCCAGCAGCCCCAGGGGGCCGGGCTCTGGGGCCAACGTCCTGACTTTC.